One T cell receptor (beta chain) is described in this entry. The data stem from a study of shared clonotypes between healthy human individuals. The assay was immunoSEQ multiplex PCR, and TCRdb's table has in-frame clones only and misses some. Here the sample spans about 800,000 clones, roughly 96% being singletons. CDR3 length equals 14 residues. The ends were cut back, 3 bases at V and 2 bases at J, with 11 bases in the middle. Germline CDR1 SEHNR, CDR2 FQNEAQ (reference sequence). CD45RO-negative CD8 cells positively selected for CCR7 made up the naive population, which excluded terminally differentiated effector memory CD45RA+ cells.

The rearrangement links TRBV7-9 to TRBJ2-7; no clear D gene. The material sequenced was naive CD8+ T cells sorted from blood. The clonotype was recovered from a man in his thirties or forties in good health. The CDR3 coding sequence is TGTGCCAGCAGCTTGGTTTTCCATCCCTACGAGCAGTACTTC. This translates into CASSLVFHPYEQYF. Full variable domain (remainder filled in from reference TRBV7-9 and TRBJ2-7): DTGVSQNPRHKITKRGQNVTFRCDPISEHNRLYWYRQTLGQGPEFLTYFQNEAQLEKSRLLSDRFSAERPKGSFSTLEIQRTEQGDSAMYLCASSLVFHPYEQYFGPGTRLTVT.